This T cell receptor beta chain emerged from a study of technical replicates of blood from four donors. Sequencing used immunoSEQ multiplex PCR; TCRdb keeps in-frame clones, though not all of them. The data hold 100,000 or so clones, with approximately 96% observed a single time. The V gene end was trimmed by 7 bases and the J gene end by 6 bases; junction bases not matched to a gene: 10. The CDR3 extends over 14 amino acids. From germline, CDR1 is MNHNS and CDR2 SASEGT. This sequence was found in a human donor in good health. The specimen was T cells isolated from PBMCs. This chain links TRBV6-1 with TRBJ2-7; TRBD2 matches 9 bases. Here the CDR3 DNA reads TGTGCCAGCATCCCGCGGGGGGGGGACCCCGAGCAGTACTTC. Residues: CASIPRGGDPEQYF.